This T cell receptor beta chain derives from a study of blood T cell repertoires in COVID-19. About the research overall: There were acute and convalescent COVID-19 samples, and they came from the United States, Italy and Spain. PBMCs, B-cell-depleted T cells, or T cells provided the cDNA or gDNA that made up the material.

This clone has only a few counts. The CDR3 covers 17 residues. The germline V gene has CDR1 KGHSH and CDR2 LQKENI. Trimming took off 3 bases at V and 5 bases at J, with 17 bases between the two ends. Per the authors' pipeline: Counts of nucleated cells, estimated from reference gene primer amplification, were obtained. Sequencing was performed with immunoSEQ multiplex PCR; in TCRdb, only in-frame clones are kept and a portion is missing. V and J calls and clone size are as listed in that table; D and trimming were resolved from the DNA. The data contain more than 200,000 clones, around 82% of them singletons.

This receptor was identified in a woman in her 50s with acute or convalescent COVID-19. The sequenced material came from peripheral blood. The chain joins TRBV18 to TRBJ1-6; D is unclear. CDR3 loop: CASSPTGEGPHNSPLHF. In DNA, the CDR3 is TGTGCCAGCTCACCGACCGGCGAGGGCCCCCATAATTCACCCCTCCACTTT.